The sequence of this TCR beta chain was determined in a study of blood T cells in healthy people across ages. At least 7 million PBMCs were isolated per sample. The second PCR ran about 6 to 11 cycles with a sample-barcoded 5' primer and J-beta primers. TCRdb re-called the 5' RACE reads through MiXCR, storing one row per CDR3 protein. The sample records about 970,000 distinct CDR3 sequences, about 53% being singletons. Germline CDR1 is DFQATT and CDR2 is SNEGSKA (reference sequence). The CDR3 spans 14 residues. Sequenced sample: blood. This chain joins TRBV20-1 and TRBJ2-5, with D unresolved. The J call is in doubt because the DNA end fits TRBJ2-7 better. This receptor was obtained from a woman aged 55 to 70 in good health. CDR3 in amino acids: CSAREWISSYEQYF. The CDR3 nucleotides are TGCAGTGCTAGAGAGTGGATCAGTAGCTACGAGCAGTACTTC.